The source of this T cell receptor beta chain is a study of blood T cell repertoires in COVID-19. Trimming stripped 2 bases from V and 4 bases from J, with 16 bases between. CDR3 length: 16 residues. CDR1 is SGDLS and CDR2 is YYNGEE in the germline V gene. The table lists this clone with a count of one. TCRdb keeps only in-frame clones here, not all; method: immunoSEQ multiplex PCR. The data show some 220,000 clones, 70% to 90% seen once. This clonotype originated in a woman aged 18-29 years who had recovered from COVID-19. Sequences were obtained from peripheral blood. This chain joins TRBV9 and TRBJ2-1, with D possibly TRBD2 on 6 matching bases. CDR3 nucleotide sequence: TGTGCCAGCAGCGTTCATGCCGGGACTGGGTACAATGAGCAGTTCTTC. It is translated as CASSVHAGTGYNEQFF.